Detailed here is one TCR beta chain. Its antigen remains unidentified. From the 5' RACE reads, TCRdb called clonotypes with MiXCR, one entry per CDR3 protein. The sample yields fewer than 700,000 distinct CDR3 sequences, roughly 20% seen once. The data were obtained in a study of T-cell memory formation after mild COVID-19. Points from the study as a whole: There was a balanced CD4/CD8 profile in clones contracting day 15 to 85, and later expanders leaned CD4+. Contracting CD4+ clones lay largely in CM and EM, with CD8+ ones residing in EMRA.

V dropped 1 base and J dropped 7; count of bases not matched to a gene: 5. Germline assignment: CDR1 SGHVS and CDR2 FNYEAQ. The CDR3 is 15 amino acids. Specimen: PBMCs or a T cell subset sorted from them (not recorded which). This clonotype was obtained from an adult woman who had mild COVID-19 (a few samples of this study predate the infection). Cell type and time point are not known. The chain carries TRBV7-6 and TRBJ2-1; 9 nucleotides match TRBD2. The CDR3 loop reads CASSLEAGGLNEQFF. CDR3 nucleotides: TGTGCCAGCAGCTTAGAAGCGGGAGGTCTGAATGAGCAGTTCTTC.